The 9 T cell receptor beta chains given below trace back to one sample, sequenced in a study of blood T cell repertoires in COVID-19. Sequencing was performed with immunoSEQ multiplex PCR; in TCRdb, only in-frame clones are kept and a portion is missing. The sample consists of roughly 140,000 clones, about nine tenths of them appearing once. Input material: peripheral blood. Receptor source: a human donor in a cohort sampled during active COVID-19.

This clone has more than one count but fewer than ten. Other nucleotide sequences from this sample produce the same CDR3. This chain joins TRBV19 and TRBJ1-4; D not certain. The germline V gene has CDR1 LNHDA and CDR2 SQIVND (reference sequence). Trimming removed 1 base from V and 9 bases from J, with 6 bases in between. CDR3 length equals 12 residues. In nucleotides, the CDR3 is TGTGCCAGTAGTATAGGCGGGAAAAAACTGTTTTTT. Residues: CASSIGGKKLFF.

This sequence joins TRBV28 and TRBJ2-3, with 14 bases matching TRBD2. J gave up 5 bases and V 11 bases, and 27 bases lay outside the gene matches. The CDR3 runs to 21 residues. The V gene's germline CDR1 is MDHEN and CDR2 SYDVKM. CDR3 protein: CAVSKTGGLAGAGQERDTQYF. CDR3 nucleotides: TGTGCCGTATCAAAAACTGGGGGACTAGCGGGGGCCGGTCAGGAACGAGATACGCAGTATTTT.

V usage is TRBV14 and J usage is TRBJ1-2; weak D call: TRBD1 (6 bases). Looked up from germline, CDR1 is SGHDN and CDR2 is FVKESK. The CDR3 totals 14 residues. The germline V and J ends were trimmed by 6 bases and 0 bases, with 11 bases remaining between them. The CDR3 loop is CASRLGGSNYGYTF. CDR3 sequence (DNA): TGTGCCAGCAGATTAGGGGGTTCTAACTATGGCTACACCTTC.

The J gene is TRBJ2-1, the V gene TRBV3-1 (or the pseudogene TRBV3-2); D is undetermined. CDR3 length: 18 residues. Germline V gene lookup returns CDR1 LGHDT and CDR2 YNNKEL (reference sequence). Trimming removed 3 bases at V and 8 bases at J, with 26 bases between. For the CDR3, the DNA is TGTGCCAGCAGCCACCCACACTACCGCGAGCCCGGATCGCATGAGCAGTTCTTC. Translated, it gives CASSHPHYREPGSHEQFF.

The chain uses TRBV19 and TRBJ1-1, with D maybe TRBD1 (6 bases). V lost 8 bases and J 1 base, leaving 20 bases between the germline ends. The CDR3 runs to 16 residues. Germline values: CDR1 LNHDA, CDR2 SQIVND (reference sequence). CDR3 residues: CASYHWSGTKNTEAFF. Written as DNA, the CDR3 is TGTGCCAGTTACCATTGGTCCGGGACAAAGAACACTGAAGCTTTCTTT.

The chain joins TRBV30 to TRBJ2-1, with D perhaps matching TRBD2 (6 bases). Germline values: CDR1 GTSNPN, CDR2 SVGIG (reference sequence). This CDR3 is 14 amino acids long. V was shortened by 1 base and J by 6 bases, with 13 bases between the two germline ends. CDR3 loop: CAWSGGGMGNEQFF. DNA for the CDR3: TGTGCCTGGAGTGGGGGCGGGATGGGCAATGAGCAGTTCTTC.

V and J are TRBV9 and TRBJ2-3; TRBD1 aligns across 10 bases. The CDR3 extends over 16 amino acids. V trimming: 4 bases; J trimming: 1 base; junction bases outside the gene matches: 6. Germline V lookup: CDR1 SGDLS, CDR2 YYNGEE. The CDR3, as DNA: TGTGCCAGCAGCTCTACGGGGACAGGGGGCACAGATACGCAGTATTTT. It yields the protein CASSSTGTGGTDTQYF.

The chain links TRBV6-5 to TRBJ1-2; D unclear. Germline loops: CDR1 MNHEY, CDR2 SVGAGI. The CDR3 length is 13 residues. With 0 bases removed from V and 6 bases from J, the gap between germline ends came to 8 bases. The CDR3 here is CASSYSTGNGYTF. In nucleotides, the CDR3 is TGTGCCAGCAGTTACTCGACCGGGAATGGCTACACCTTC.

This chain uses TRBV9 with TRBJ2-3; 8 nucleotides match TRBD2. This CDR3 has 16 residues. Germline CDR1 and CDR2: SGDLS and YYNGEE. The trim removed 0 bases at V and 2 bases at J, leaving 5 bases unmatched. This chain's CDR3 is CASSVVAGPPTDTQYF. The CDR3 bases are TGTGCCAGCAGCGTAGTAGCGGGACCCCCCACAGATACGCAGTATTTT.